The clone carrying this T cell receptor beta chain has just one count. These data belong to a study of blood T cell repertoires in COVID-19. As for the study in general: Spain, Italy and the United States supplied samples that represented acute and convalescent COVID-19. PBMCs, B-cell-depleted T cells, or T cells provided the cDNA or gDNA that made up the material.

Participants had their cohort set by participant-reported clinical history. Sequencing was performed with immunoSEQ multiplex PCR; in TCRdb, only in-frame clones are kept and a portion is missing. The repertoire holds 300,000 to 350,000 clones, with about 87% as singletons. V was clipped by 0 bases and J by 13 bases, with 21 bases between them. This CDR3 contains 16 residues. Germline V gene sequence: CDR1 LGHNA, CDR2 YSLEER. Sequenced sample: PBMCs or T cells enriched from blood (not recorded which). This receptor was identified in a woman aged 18-30 years who had recovered from COVID-19. The V gene is TRBV4-3, the J gene TRBJ1-4; no definite D call. CDR3 nucleotides: TGCGCCAGCAGCCAAGATCTAGGGCCGCCTGACGCGGGACTGTTTTTT. This encodes CASSQDLGPPDAGLFF.